This TCR beta chain was retrieved from a study of vaccination and CD4 T cells after COVID-19. Study-level information: The cells were exposed to overlapping spike peptides originating from SARS-CoV-2, HCoV-NL63, HCoV-OC43 and HCoV-229E for stimulation.

The Oncomine TCR Beta short-read assay sequenced DNA from cultured CD4+ T cells. TCRdb analysed the PCR reads with MiXCR anew, one entry per CDR3 protein. Of 5,000 to 6,500 distinct CDR3 sequences detected, 46% appear once; the ten largest clones hold around 29%. Treatment defined: roughly 10-day PBMC culture with coronavirus spike peptide pools or control peptides (ViraFEST assay). Culture conditions combined around 2 million PBMCs per well with 9 to 10 IU/ml IL-2 and around 9.5 ug/ml peptide pools. A few counts support this clonotype. Its matching antigen is unknown. After removal of 5 bases from V and 1 base from J, the junction contained 5 bases not matched to a gene. Germline V gives CDR1 SGHTA, CDR2 FQGTGA. This CDR3 region has 15 residues.

This clonotype was obtained from a human donor who had recovered from COVID-19. The source material was CD4+ T cells from blood, cultured in vitro. The chain has TRBV7-3 and TRBJ2-5; 9 bases are shared with TRBD1. This CDR3 reads CASSGGTGIQETQYF. The CDR3 DNA follows: TGTGCCAGCAGCGGTGGGACAGGGATCCAAGAGACCCAGTACTTC.